What follows are 27 T cell receptor beta chains derived from one specimen sequenced in a study of blood T cells in healthy people across ages. Primers used in a second PCR of about 6 to 12 cycles were a sample-barcoded 5' primer and a J-beta primer mix. TCRdb redid the calling of the 5' RACE reads with MiXCR, one entry per CDR3 protein. In the table there are hundreds of thousands of distinct CDR3 sequences, under 35% of which are singletons. The specimen sequenced was blood. The receptors come from an elderly woman in good health.

This clonotype was seen at least ten times. The rearrangement uses TRBV7-2 and TRBJ1-1, with D maybe TRBD1 (5 bases). The CDR3 extends over 16 amino acids. Between the trimmed V and J ends, which lost 4 bases and 5 bases, there was a span of 20 bases. Germline CDR1 and CDR2: SGHTA and FQGNSA. This CDR3 is CASSSGTRDGKTEAFF. The CDR3 coding sequence is TGTGCCAGCAGCTCAGGGACTAGGGATGGGAAGACTGAAGCTTTCTTT. The full variable domain, its missing parts supplied by reference TRBV7-2 and TRBJ1-1, is GAGVSQSPSNKVTEKGKDVELRCDPISGHTALYWYRQSLGQGLEFLIYFQGNSAPDKSGLPSDRFSAERTGGSVSTLTIQRTQQEDSAVYLCASSSGTRDGKTEAFFGQGTRLTVV.

This clonotype came up a few times. The chain couples TRBV20-1 to TRBJ2-1, with 7 positions matching TRBD2. V gave up 1 base and J gave up 0 bases; unmatched junction bases: 6. Per the germline V gene, CDR1 is DFQATT and CDR2 is SNEGSKA (reference sequence). The CDR3 sequence is 16 residues long. The DNA for the CDR3 is TGCAGTGCTAGAGTCCAGCGGGGTGGCTCCTACAATGAGCAGTTCTTC. This translates into CSARVQRGGSYNEQFF.

This clonotype was recorded a few times. The chain recombines TRBV7-2 with TRBJ2-7; either TRBD1 or TRBD2 may supply D (5 bases each). The CDR3 consists of 13 residues. Germline V gene data show CDR1 as SGHTA and CDR2 as FQGNSA. V lost 8 bases, J lost 10 bases, and 21 bases lay in between. CDR3 sequence (DNA): TGTGCCAGCGGGGACCCACCACCTAGGGCCCAGTACTTC. Translation gives CASGDPPPRAQYF.

This clonotype was seen at least ten times. The chain combines TRBV25-1 with TRBJ2-3, with 8 bases matching TRBD1. The CDR3 loop spans 16 amino acids. CDR1 and CDR2 from the germline V gene are MGHDK and SYGVNS. Trimming at V came to 1 base and at J to 2 bases, leaving 5 bases not matched to a gene. The CDR3 DNA reads as TGTGCCAGCAGTGAATTTGGACAGGGCTACACAGATACGCAGTATTTT. This translates into CASSEFGQGYTDTQYF.

This clonotype was detected many times. This chain connects TRBV6-5 to TRBJ2-5, with 7 bases matching TRBD1. Germline CDR1 MNHEY, CDR2 SVGAGI. The CDR3 covers 15 residues. V trimming: 4 bases; J trimming: 5 bases; junction bases outside the gene matches: 10. CDR3 DNA: TGTGCCAGCAGTTTTGGAAACAGGGGCCGCGAGACCCAGTACTTC. This translates into CASSFGNRGRETQYF.

This clonotype was recorded many times. The chain joins TRBV7-2 to TRBJ2-3, with TRBD2 matching over 14 bases. The CDR3 covers 16 residues. V lost 5 bases to trimming and J lost 4 bases; unmatched junction nucleotides: 5. The germline gives CDR1 SGHTA, CDR2 FQGNSA. The CDR3 sequence: CASSLRTSGGPDTQYF. The CDR3 DNA reads as TGTGCCAGCAGCCTCAGGACTAGCGGGGGGCCAGATACGCAGTATTTT.

This clonotype was detected ten times or more. V and J are TRBV20-1 and TRBJ1-5; 8 nucleotides agree with TRBD1. V gave up 6 bases and J gave up 3 bases; unmatched junction bases: 10. CDR1 is DFQATT, CDR2 SNEGSKA, per germline (reference sequence). The CDR3 covers 15 residues. The CDR3 is CSARQGILYNQPQHF. The CDR3 coding sequence is TGCAGTGCCCGACAGGGGATTCTCTACAATCAGCCCCAGCATTTT.

In this sample, this clonotype turned up many times. This rearrangement joins TRBV7-2 to TRBJ1-2; tentative D call: TRBD1 (6 bases). Germline V gene lookup returns CDR1 SGHTA and CDR2 FQGNSA. The CDR3 totals 15 residues. Trimming stripped 5 bases from V and 8 bases from J, with 21 bases between. DNA of the CDR3: TGTGCCAGCAGCCAAGGACAGCAGACTAATTCCGGCTACACCTTC. It translates to CASSQGQQTNSGYTF.

This clonotype was observed a single time. The chain joins TRBV20-1 to TRBJ2-3; TRBD2 agrees at 9 bases. Unmatched junction bases numbered 6, after V lost 0 bases and J lost 5 bases. The CDR3 length is 15 residues. The germline gives CDR1 DFQATT, CDR2 SNEGSKA (reference sequence). CDR3 sequence: CSARDIGTSLDTQYF. The CDR3 bases are TGCAGTGCTAGAGATATAGGGACTAGCCTAGATACGCAGTATTTT.

This clonotype was observed a single time. This chain connects TRBV20-1 to TRBJ2-2, with 9 nucleotides matching TRBD2. This CDR3 has 19 amino acids. Germline CDR1 and CDR2: DFQATT and SNEGSKA (reference sequence). J was trimmed by 4 bases and V by 6 bases; bases with no gene match: 21. The CDR3 loop is CSALLLQRGATAGTGELFF. DNA for the CDR3: TGCAGTGCCCTCCTCCTGCAGCGGGGGGCTACCGCGGGCACCGGGGAGCTGTTTTTT.

In regard to this clonotype: Since a much larger clone is just one base distant, this may be a read error. The V and J genes are TRBV19 and TRBJ2-3, with D possibly called TRBD1 or TRBD2 (7 bases each). CDR1 and CDR2 from the germline V gene are LNHDA and SQIVND (reference sequence). Trimming shortened V by 3 bases and J by 4 bases, and 14 bases separated the two germline ends. The CDR3 loop spans 15 amino acids. The CDR3 spells CASSIPAGGADTQYF. The CDR3 DNA follows: TGTGCCAGTAGTATCCCCGCAGGGGGGGCAGATACGCAGTATTTT.

This chain connects TRBV28 to TRBJ1-5, with a weak D call TRBD1 (5 bases). This CDR3 has 15 amino acids. The V gene lost 8 bases and the J gene lost 1 base, with 15 bases spanning the gap. Germline V gives CDR1 MDHEN, CDR2 SYDVKM. The CDR3: CASRTGGGSNQPQHF. CDR3 nucleotides: TGTGCCAGCCGAACTGGTGGGGGGAGCAATCAGCCCCAGCATTTT.

This clonotype occurred many times. The genes are TRBV29-1 and TRBJ2-3, with 10 bases matching TRBD2. The germline CDR1 and CDR2 sequences are SQVTM and ANQGSEA. The CDR3 consists of 14 residues. With 7 bases clipped from V and 0 bases from J, the junction kept 4 bases outside the gene matches. The CDR3 DNA sequence: TGCAGCGGACGGACTAGCGGTAGCACAGATACGCAGTATTTT. Residues: CSGRTSGSTDTQYF.

The table lists this clonotype with many counts. This chain joins TRBV6-2 or TRBV6-3 and TRBJ2-5, with a possible D match to TRBD1 (6 bases). The germline V gene has CDR1 MNHEY and CDR2 SVGEGT. This CDR3 spans 17 amino acids. Trimming removed 1 base from V and 0 bases from J, with 15 bases in between. The CDR3 is CASSYFLGQKYQETQYF. CDR3 DNA: TGTGCCAGCAGTTACTTCCTCGGACAGAAGTACCAAGAGACCCAGTACTTC.

This clonotype was seen repeatedly, ten times or more. This chain uses TRBV6-2 or TRBV6-3 with TRBJ2-7; D could derive from TRBD1 or TRBD2 (5 bases each). Germline values: CDR1 MNHEY, CDR2 SVGEGT. Trimming took 9 bases from V and 1 from J, leaving 19 bases between them. The CDR3 has 15 amino acids. DNA for the CDR3: TGTGCCAGTCGGGACCGGCGGCTGGCGTCCTACGAGCAGTACTTC. Translating gives CASRDRRLASYEQYF.

A few counts support this clonotype. The V call is TRBV20-1, the J call TRBJ1-5; TRBD1 agrees at 7 bases. In germline, CDR1 is DFQATT, CDR2 SNEGSKA (reference sequence). The J segment lost 3 bases and the V segment lost 6 bases, leaving 11 bases of the junction unmatched. The CDR3 loop spans 15 amino acids. CDR3 bases: TGCAGTGCCCCGCCGGAAGGGGGCTCCAATCAGCCCCAGCATTTT. Amino acids: CSAPPEGGSNQPQHF.

This clonotype occurred many times. The J gene is TRBJ2-1, the V gene TRBV5-1, with 7 bases fitting TRBD1. The CDR3 is 18 residues long. The trim removed 3 bases at V and 4 bases at J, leaving 16 bases unmatched. Germline V lookup: CDR1 SGHRS, CDR2 YFSETQ. Written as DNA, the CDR3 is TGCGCCAGCAGCTCCCAACCCCGACAGGGATTGTTTTACAATGAGCAGTTCTTC. Translating gives CASSSQPRQGLFYNEQFF.

This clonotype turned up a few times. The chain couples TRBV7-2 to TRBJ2-1; 14 bases match TRBD2. After removal of 4 bases from V and 2 bases from J, the junction contained 4 bases not matched to a gene. The CDR3 is made up of 17 amino acids. Germline CDR1 reads SGHTA; CDR2 reads FQGNSA. This chain's CDR3 is CASSSRTSGGPYNEQFF. For the CDR3, the DNA is TGTGCCAGCAGCTCCCGGACTAGCGGGGGGCCCTACAATGAGCAGTTCTTC.

There are a few counts of this clonotype. V gene TRBV21-1 combines with J gene TRBJ1-3. TRBV21-1 counts as a pseudogene. This CDR3 comprises 20 residues. The CDR3 spells CASSKFLLFLTLNSGNTIYF. CDR3 bases: TGTGCCAGCAGCAAGTTCCTGCTTTTCCTGACATTAAACTCTGGAAACACCATATATTTT.

Details on this clonotype: Possible read error: a much larger clone is one base away. The chain links TRBV5-1 to TRBJ2-1; the match to TRBD2 covers 8 bases. Unmatched junction bases numbered 9, after V lost 7 bases and J lost 6 bases. The germline CDR1 and CDR2 sequences are SGHRS and YFSETQ. The CDR3 sequence is 14 residues long. The CDR3 region has the DNA TGCGCCAGCGGCTCGGGAGGGGGTTCCAATGAGCAGTTCTTC. Translation: CASGSGGGSNEQFF.

V usage is TRBV3-1 and J usage is TRBJ1-1; tentatively, D is TRBD1 (5 bases). V shed 4 bases and J shed 1 base, with 16 bases lying between them. The CDR3 consists of 16 residues. From germline, CDR1 is LGHDT and CDR2 YNNKEL (reference sequence). CDR3 sequence (DNA): TGTGCCAGCAGCCCACGGGGACGGTTGACGAACACTGAAGCTTTCTTT. As protein: CASSPRGRLTNTEAFF. Complete variable domain (other parts from reference TRBV3-1 and TRBJ1-1): DTAVSQTPKYLVTQMGNDKSIKCEQNLGHDTMYWYKQDSKKFLKIMFSYNNKELIINETVPNRFSPKSPDKAHLNLHINSLELGDSAVYFCASSPRGRLTNTEAFFGQGTRLTVV.

V usage is TRBV20-1 and J usage is TRBJ2-3, with 8 bases matching TRBD2. CDR1 is DFQATT and CDR2 is SNEGSKA in the germline V gene (reference sequence). With V trimmed by 0 bases and J by 4 bases, 6 bases remained unmatched. This CDR3 contains 15 residues. The CDR3 protein is CSARDRRGVPDTQYF. Here the CDR3 DNA reads TGCAGTGCTAGAGATCGGCGGGGGGTCCCAGATACGCAGTATTTT.

V gene TRBV5-5 combines with J gene TRBJ2-5, with D possibly called TRBD1 or TRBD2 (6 bases each). Germline values: CDR1 SGHKS, CDR2 YYEKEE (reference sequence). V was pared by 4 bases and J by 1 base, with 20 bases between. The length of the CDR3 is 17 residues. CDR3 region: CASSPRPSGGGQETQYF. The CDR3 nucleotides are TGTGCCAGCAGCCCACGGCCGTCAGGAGGGGGCCAAGAGACCCAGTACTTC.

This clonotype was counted a single time. This CDR3 is CASSEWGRGMNTEAFF. The DNA of the CDR3 is TGTGCCAGCAGTGAATGGGGTAGGGGCATGAACACTGAAGCTTTCTTT. The chain combines TRBV6-1 with TRBJ1-1; tentatively, D is TRBD1 (5 bases). Germline CDR1 reads MNHNS; CDR2 reads SASEGT. Trimming stripped 2 bases from V and 0 bases from J, with 13 bases between. The CDR3 length is 16 residues.

This clonotype was counted many times. The chain recombines TRBV5-1 with TRBJ2-1; unclear D gene. CDR1 is SGHRS and CDR2 is YFSETQ in the germline V gene. V lost 0 bases to trimming and J lost 5 bases, with 6 bases between them. The CDR3 is 13 amino acids. CDR3: CASSLGSDNEQFF. The CDR3 nucleotides are TGCGCCAGCAGCTTGGGGTCCGACAATGAGCAGTTCTTC.

This clonotype was counted at least ten times. The chain combines TRBV25-1 with TRBJ2-5; TRBD2 matches at 8 bases. After removal of 6 bases from V and 2 bases from J, the junction contained 14 bases not matched to a gene. The CDR3 runs 17 residues. CDR1 MGHDK and CDR2 SYGVNS come from the germline V gene. CDR3 loop: CASRRAGGGGRQETQYF. In DNA, the CDR3 is TGTGCCAGCAGGAGGGCCGGTGGCGGGGGGCGACAAGAGACCCAGTACTTC.

V is TRBV5-1 and J is TRBJ2-4; D is uncertain. The DNA end lines up better with TRBJ2-7; the J call may be wrong. The CDR3 covers 19 residues. The germline gives CDR1 SGHRS, CDR2 YFSETQ. The CDR3 bases are TGCGCCAGCAGCTTTCCTGCTGAACCCACTACGAGTTTGGGCTACGAGCAGTACTTC. It encodes CASSFPAEPTTSLGYEQYF.